The rows below give T cell receptor beta chains drawn from one sample of a study of somatic mutations in cytotoxic T cells in rheumatoid arthritis. Libraries were prepared by immunoSEQ multiplex PCR; TCRdb keeps only in-frame clonotypes and omits some of them. This table has about 10,000 clones, 90% to 95% appearing once. Sequenced: CD8+ T cells sorted from blood. The source is a woman aged 18 to 35 with rheumatoid arthritis. Both conserved end residues are trimmed from each CDR3.

V gene	CDR3 protein
TRBV7-6	ASSLAAQGEVNTEAF
TRBV10-1	ASSDFNREGQGGPNEQF
TRBV27	ASSLSPSGPNTDTQY
TRBV11-2	ASSSLAGVGKDTQY
TRBV27	ASREVGNEQF
TRBV4-1	ASSHILAGVSYEQY
TRBV6-4	ASSEAGDTGELF
TRBV27	ASSFLSSGANVLT
TRBV4-2	ASSGGTDAEAF
TRBV6-5	ASSYIGAGYEAF
TRBV19	ASSIFDWNQPQH
TRBV7-9	ASRATSGRQNEQF
TRBV4-1	ASSQEGQGMYEQY
TRBV27	ASSLTAGETQY
TRBV6-5	ASSYDTHGGDEQY
TRBV6-5	ASSYSRGLSGNTIY
TRBV7-3	ASSGGGGLGMDTQY
TRBV6-5	ASSPLFDSGELF
TRBV6-5	ASSYSPPRLFYEQY
TRBV7-9	ASSTGLNIGYT
TRBV18	ASSPPTGQLSYEQY
TRBV9	ASSPRQGLDRTDTQY
TRBV5-1	ASSSGLAGGPFSTDTQY
TRBV6-6	ASSGGRGGELF
TRBV14	ASSHPNTYNSPLH
TRBV27	ASSFAIVGSSYEQY